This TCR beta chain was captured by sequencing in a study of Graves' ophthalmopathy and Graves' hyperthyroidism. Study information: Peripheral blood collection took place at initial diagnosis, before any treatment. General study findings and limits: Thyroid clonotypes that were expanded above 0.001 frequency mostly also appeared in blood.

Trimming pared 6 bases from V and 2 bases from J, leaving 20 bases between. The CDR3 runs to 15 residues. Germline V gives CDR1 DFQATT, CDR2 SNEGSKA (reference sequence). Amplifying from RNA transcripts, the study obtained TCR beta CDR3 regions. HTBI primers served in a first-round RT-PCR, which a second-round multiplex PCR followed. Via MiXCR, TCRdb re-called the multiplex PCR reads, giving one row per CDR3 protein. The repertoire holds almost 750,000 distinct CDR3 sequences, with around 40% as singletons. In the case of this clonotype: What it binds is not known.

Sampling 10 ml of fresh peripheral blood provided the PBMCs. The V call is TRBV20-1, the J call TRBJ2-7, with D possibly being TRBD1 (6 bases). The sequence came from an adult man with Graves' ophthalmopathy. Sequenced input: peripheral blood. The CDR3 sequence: CSAQDRDTFPYEQYF. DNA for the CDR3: TGCAGTGCGCAGGACCGGGACACATTTCCCTACGAGCAGTACTTC.